A selection of T cell receptor beta chains follows, all from one sample in a study of PD-1 blockade in classical Hodgkin lymphoma. Profiling relied on immunoSEQ multiplex PCR, and the TCRdb table lists in-frame clones only, not all of them. The table has around 20,000 clones, about 85% seen once; the top ten hold roughly a sixth. Sequencing was performed on peripheral blood mononuclear cells (PBMCs), taken before the second cycle of nivolumab. The receptors originated from a human donor with classical Hodgkin lymphoma. CDR3s include the opening cysteine and the closing phenylalanine or tryptophan. The D gene is left open where the match is weak. For some rows the clone size is stated as once, few or many, or as a class when expanded; others skip it.

J gene: TRBJ2-2; clone size: NA; D gene: NA; V gene: TRBV4-1; CDR3 DNA: TGCGCCAGCAGCCAAGACGCAGGGACAAACACCGGGGAGCTGTTTTTT; CDR3 protein: CASSQDAGTNTGELFF
J gene: TRBJ1-1; clone size: NA; D gene: NA; V gene: TRBV12-2; CDR3 DNA: TGTGCAAGTCGCTTAGCGGTAACGGGGACTGAAGCTTTCTTT; CDR3 protein: CASRLAVTGTEAFF
J gene: TRBJ2-3; clone size: NA; D gene: TRBD1; V gene: TRBV27; CDR3 DNA: TGTGCCAGCAGTTCAACGGGACAGGTCCCTTTCGGCACAGATACGCAGTATTTT; CDR3 protein: CASSSTGQVPFGTDTQYF
J gene: TRBJ1-5; clone size: once; D gene: NA; V gene: TRBV10-3; CDR3 DNA: TGTGCCATCAGTGAGTCGGGGGGGTTGGAGCCCCAGCATTTT; CDR3 protein: CAISESGGLEPQHF
J gene: TRBJ1-5; clone size: NA; D gene: TRBD1; V gene: TRBV27; CDR3 DNA: TGTGCCAGCAGCTCCGGGACAGGGTGGCCCCAGCATTTT; CDR3 protein: CASSSGTGWPQHF
J gene: TRBJ1-5; clone size: NA; D gene: NA; V gene: TRBV30; CDR3 DNA: TGTGCCTGGAGCGGGGGACTTAGCAATCAGCCCCAGCATTTT; CDR3 protein: CAWSGGLSNQPQHF
J gene: TRBJ2-1; clone size: NA; D gene: NA; V gene: TRBV7-3; CDR3 DNA: TGTGCCAGCAGCTCCGGACCGAACGGGGACAATGAGCAGTTCTTC; CDR3 protein: CASSSGPNGDNEQFF
J gene: TRBJ2-3; clone size: NA; D gene: TRBD2; V gene: TRBV28; CDR3 DNA: TGTGCCAGCAGTTTTGATATCAAGCGGGAGGGCCGGGGAGATACGCAGTATTTT; CDR3 protein: CASSFDIKREGRGDTQYF
J gene: TRBJ2-7; clone size: NA; D gene: NA; V gene: TRBV6-5; CDR3 DNA: TGTGCCAGCAGCCTAGACAGGTCGAAGTCCTACGAGCAGTACTTC; CDR3 protein: CASSLDRSKSYEQYF
J gene: TRBJ1-3; clone size: NA; D gene: NA; V gene: TRBV7-2; CDR3 DNA: TGTGCCAGCAGCTTAGCAGGGCGTTCTGGAAACACCATATATTTT; CDR3 protein: CASSLAGRSGNTIYF
J gene: TRBJ1-1; clone size: few; D gene: NA; V gene: TRBV11-3; CDR3 DNA: TGTGCCAGCAGCTTTGCGGGGACTGAAGCTTTCTTT; CDR3 protein: CASSFAGTEAFF
J gene: TRBJ1-2; clone size: NA; D gene: NA; V gene: TRBV28; CDR3 DNA: TGTGCCACACACGACTGGGGCTATGGCTACACCTTC; CDR3 protein: CATHDWGYGYTF
J gene: TRBJ2-5; clone size: NA; D gene: TRBD1; V gene: TRBV10-3; CDR3 DNA: TGTGCCATCAGTCAACCGGGACAGGGAGGAGGGTACCAAGAGACCCAGTACTTC; CDR3 protein: CAISQPGQGGGYQETQYF
J gene: TRBJ1-1; clone size: few; D gene: TRBD1; V gene: TRBV29-1; CDR3 DNA: TGCAGCGTTGAAAGTGGTAAGGGGGCAGCTTTCTTT; CDR3 protein: CSVESGKGAAFF
J gene: TRBJ2-7; clone size: NA; D gene: NA; V gene: TRBV5-1; CDR3 DNA: TGCGCCAGCAGCTTGGCCCAGCTTGGCGAGCAGTACTTC; CDR3 protein: CASSLAQLGEQYF
J gene: TRBJ2-5; clone size: NA; D gene: TRBD1; V gene: TRBV13; CDR3 DNA: TGTGCCAGCAGCAGCCCTGGACAGGTCCAAGAGACCCAGTACTTC; CDR3 protein: CASSSPGQVQETQYF